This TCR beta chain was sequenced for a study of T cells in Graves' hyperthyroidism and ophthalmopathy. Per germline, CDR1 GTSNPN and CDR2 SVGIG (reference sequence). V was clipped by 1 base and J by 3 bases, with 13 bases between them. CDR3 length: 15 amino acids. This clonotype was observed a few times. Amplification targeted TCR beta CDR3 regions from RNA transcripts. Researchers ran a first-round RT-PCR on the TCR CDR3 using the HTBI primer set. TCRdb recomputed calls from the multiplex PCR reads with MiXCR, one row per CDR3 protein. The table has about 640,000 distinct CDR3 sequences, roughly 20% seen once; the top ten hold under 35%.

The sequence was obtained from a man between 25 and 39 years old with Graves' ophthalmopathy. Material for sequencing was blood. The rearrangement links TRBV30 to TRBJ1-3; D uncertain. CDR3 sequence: CAWSGVVRIGNTIYF. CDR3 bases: TGTGCCTGGAGTGGAGTGGTGAGAATTGGAAACACCATATATTTT. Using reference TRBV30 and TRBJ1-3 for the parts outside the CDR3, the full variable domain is SQTIHQWPATLVQPVGSPLSLECTVEGTSNPNLYWYRQAAGRGLQLLFYSVGIGQISSEVPQNLSASRPQDRQFILSSKKLLLSDSGFYLCAWSGVVRIGNTIYFGEGSWLTVV.